The present T cell receptor (beta chain) was sequenced within a study of identical twins listed by TCRdb under 2016. Study-wide context: To test whether fetal clonotypes persist, this study deep-sequenced TCR alpha and beta repertoires from monozygotic twins, from unrelated adults of various ages, and from cord blood. To rule out contamination, the twin experiments were replicated at different times with different library preparation protocols.

The investigation overall reported the following: Abundant cord blood beta clonotypes carried fewer insertions; young adult naive repertoires showed a weaker similar trend, while memory repertoires showed none. In monozygotic twins, recombination models systematically underestimated out-of-frame TCR alpha sharing, but the models matched the sharing seen between unrelated individuals. In beta out-of-frame sequences, excess twin sharing was weaker, because having fewer shared sequences lowered the signal-to-noise ratio. Because the same donors could not be followed over many years, conclusions were based on cross-sectional statistical analysis. Compared with coincidental sharing between unrelated individuals, an excess of low generation-probability sequences was observed among out-of-frame TCR alpha sequences shared between twins. Zero-insertion analyses could be partly confounded by invariant T cells such as MAIT and iNKT, although diverse VJ usage argued against such confounding for most clonotypes.

The receptor library was made with 5' RACE. TCRdb names Illumina HiSeq 2000 as the instrument used. A universal primer binding site was introduced by template switching, and a unique molecular identifier was present in the final cDNA, enabling accurate counting of TCR cDNA molecules. Specific primers in the conserved constant-segment region were used to synthesize first-strand cDNA for TCR alpha and beta chains. To control for contamination, every cDNA library carried two barcodes: a SMART-Mk sample barcode plus Illumina barcodes. TruSeq adapter sequences, together with Illumina sample barcodes, were added in two successive PCR steps. The TCR alpha and beta cDNA libraries were sequenced on the Illumina HiSeq platform using custom primers. In the source study's methods: Unique molecular identifiers were extracted from raw reads with MiGEC, and CDR3 positions were determined with MiXCR. For each individual, recombination models were inferred using an EM algorithm with the repgenHMM and IGoR tools. Shared clonotype analysis was performed with the tcR package in R, normalizing sharing by the product of cloneset sizes. To study raw recombination without the effects of thymic and clonal selection, out-of-frame nonproductive sequences were analyzed. TCRdb reworked the public reads: Q25 trimming with fastp, MiXCR clone assembly, productive beta chains retained. All rows with the same CDR3 protein become a single entry with the most common DNA and genes. None of the V and J calls come from the authors' own analysis; TCRdb made them. This sample has some 500,000 distinct CDR3 sequences in its table, and 13% to 15% of those were observed once. The ten largest clones capture over 0.5% of the sample.

The trim is 11 bases for V and 2 bases for J, with a gap of 10 bases between the germline ends. CDR1 is given as SGHAT and CDR2 as FQNNGV, both from the germline V gene. Its CDR3 holds 12 amino acids, cysteine through phenylalanine. This entry keeps only the CDR3 DNA: 36 bases, framed from base 1. About this clonotype: The clone's antigen remains unknown. No qualities accompany the bases; no much larger clone lies one base away.

Only healthy Caucasian donors were included. Three pairs of female monozygotic twins, all aged about 18 to 30 years, were included in the twin cohort. CD4+ and CD8+ T cell populations were isolated with positive isolation kits from Invitrogen. In addition, the sample was reused for a study of yellow fever vaccine responses in identical twins. As the second study states: According to the authors, the vaccine-induced T cell response in identical twins seemed to be partly convergent and partly specific to each individual. In the study, vaccine-responding T cell clones were precisely tracked in identical twins.

This sequence originates from a woman between 18 and 29 years old in good health. Rearrangement joined TRBV11-2 to TRBJ1-5, and TRBD1 may be the D gene, going by 5 matching bases. The sample consisted of CD4+ T cells sorted from blood. The DNA sequence is TGTGCCGTCGGCAGGGGCAATCAGCCCCAGCATTTT. Translated, this gives CAVGRGNQPQHF.